Presented here are 13 T cell receptor beta chains from one specimen sequenced in a study of blood T cells in healthy people across ages (dated by TCRdb to between 2015 and 2017). Preparation of the library involved 5' RACE. TCRdb records Illumina HiSeq 2500 as the sequencer. A second PCR of roughly 6 to 12 cycles was performed with a sample-barcoded 5' primer and a J-beta primer mix. TCRdb reworked the public reads: Q25 trimming with fastp, MiXCR clone assembly, productive beta chains retained. Each entry is one CDR3 protein sequence, shown with its most common DNA and genes. Counted in this sample were approximately 810,000 distinct CDR3 sequences; about 30% of them appeared once. The ten most abundant clones make up roughly 17% of the sample. The sequenced sample consisted of blood. The receptors originated from a woman of 80 years or more in good health.

In this sample, this clonotype turned up many times. This sequence joins TRBV18 and TRBJ2-1; D may match TRBD1 or TRBD2 (5 bases each). This CDR3 contains 13 residues. Trimming stripped 0 bases from V and 13 bases from J, with 13 bases between. Germline CDR1 and CDR2: KGHSH and LQKENI. In DNA form, the CDR3 reads TGTGCCAGCTCACCACCGGTGGGGACCAACCAGTTCTTC. Translated: CASSPPVGTNQFF.

The chain carries TRBV4-1 and TRBJ2-4; 11 bases align to TRBD2. Per germline, CDR1 MGHRA and CDR2 YSYEKL. The ends lost 2 bases at V and 2 bases at J; junction bases unmatched: 20. The CDR3 covers 22 residues. For the CDR3, the DNA is TGCGCCAGCAGCCAAACCAAACTAGCGGGAGTCACCCACAGCCTCACCAAAAACATTCAGTACTTC. Encoded protein: CASSQTKLAGVTHSLTKNIQYF.

This clonotype was seen at least ten times. The chain couples TRBV20-1 to TRBJ2-4; a weak D match, TRBD2 (6 bases). Germline V gene lookup returns CDR1 DFQATT and CDR2 SNEGSKA (reference sequence). The CDR3 totals 12 residues. Trimming cost V 5 bases and J 15 bases, with 20 bases left between them. The DNA of the CDR3 is TGCAGTGCTCTCGCAGAGGGAGGACGGCTGTACTTC. This translates into CSALAEGGRLYF.

There are many counts of this clonotype. The chain links TRBV5-5 to TRBJ2-1; 7 nucleotides agree with TRBD1. CDR1 and CDR2 (germline): SGHKS, YYEKEE (reference sequence). This CDR3 has 17 amino acids. Unmatched junction bases numbered 10, after V lost 4 bases and J lost 0 bases. CDR3 DNA sequence: TGTGCCAGCAGCGGGACAGTGATCTCTAGCTCCTACAATGAGCAGTTCTTC. As protein: CASSGTVISSSYNEQFF.

This clonotype was observed once. One base away lies a much larger clone, so this may be a sequencing read error. J is TRBJ1-1 and V is TRBV4-2; D unresolved. The CDR3 is 15 amino acids. V lost 1 base and J lost 8, with 17 bases in between. The germline gives CDR1 LGHNA, CDR2 YNFKEQ. CDR3 nucleotides: TGTGCCAGCAGCCAAGTTCCCGGAACCGGGCCAGAAGCTTTCTTT. Its protein is CASSQVPGTGPEAFF.

This clonotype was counted only a few times. V is TRBV6-2 or TRBV6-3 and J is TRBJ1-1; no definite D call. V lost 7 bases and J 4 bases, leaving 13 bases between the germline ends. The CDR3 extends over 13 amino acids. Per germline, CDR1 MNHEY and CDR2 SVGEGT. The CDR3 coding sequence is TGTGCCAGCAACCCGGGCTGGGGCACTGAAGCTTTCTTT. Protein: CASNPGWGTEAFF.

The chain couples TRBV6-5 to TRBJ2-1, with TRBD2 as a possible D gene (5 bases). CDR1 and CDR2 (germline): MNHEY, SVGAGI. The V and J ends lost 4 bases and 6 bases respectively, with 19 bases between them. The CDR3 extends over 16 amino acids. The CDR3, as DNA: TGTGCCAGCAGTTTTAAAGGAAGAGGGATAGGCAATGAGCAGTTCTTC. This gives the protein CASSFKGRGIGNEQFF.

This clonotype occurred many times. The chain joins TRBV7-9 to TRBJ2-1; 7 bases agree with TRBD1. With 5 bases clipped from V and 4 bases from J, the junction kept 5 bases outside the gene matches. CDR1 and CDR2 (germline): SEHNR, FQNEAQ (reference sequence). This CDR3 comprises 14 residues. CDR3 in amino acids: CASSIRQGYNEQFF. The CDR3 DNA is TGTGCCAGCAGCATAAGACAGGGATACAATGAGCAGTTCTTC.

This clonotype has ten or more counts. The chain uses TRBV6-1 and TRBJ2-3; a possible D gene is TRBD2 (7 bases). Looked up from germline, CDR1 is MNHNS and CDR2 is SASEGT. CDR3 length: 17 residues. Trimming cost V 6 bases and J 2 bases, with 21 bases left between them. CDR3: CASRSPAGAPDTDTQYF. In DNA, the CDR3 is TGTGCCAGCAGGTCCCCCGCGGGGGCTCCCGACACAGATACGCAGTATTTT.

This clonotype was observed a handful of times. This sequence may be a read error, since a much larger clone differs from it by one base. J is TRBJ2-5 and V is TRBV12-3 or TRBV12-4; tentatively, D is TRBD1 or TRBD2 (5 bases each). The V gene lost 8 bases and the J gene lost 3 bases, with 25 bases spanning the gap. This CDR3 contains 17 residues. This CDR3 reads CASARDRTASSEETQYF. The DNA of the CDR3 is TGTGCCAGCGCCAGGGACCGAACCGCATCCTCAGAAGAGACCCAGTACTTC.

The chain joins TRBV6-5 to TRBJ2-5; TRBD1 agrees at 9 bases. Germline V lookup: CDR1 MNHEY, CDR2 SVGAGI. Unmatched junction bases numbered 8, after V lost 7 bases and J lost 5 bases. The CDR3 spans 14 residues. The CDR3 reads CASTQIQGAETQYF. CDR3 nucleotides: TGTGCCAGCACCCAAATACAGGGGGCCGAGACCCAGTACTTC.

This chain connects TRBV7-2 to TRBJ2-3; D gene uncertain. Per the germline V gene, CDR1 is SGHTA and CDR2 is FQGNSA. V was cut by 3 bases and J by 1 base, with 11 bases left in between. This CDR3 comprises 15 residues. This CDR3 reads CASSLVYRGTDTQYF. The CDR3, as DNA: TGTGCCAGCAGCTTGGTGTATAGGGGCACAGATACGCAGTATTTT.

V is TRBV20-1 and J is TRBJ2-3; no firm D call. The CDR3 has 14 residues. V lost 1 base and J 0 bases, leaving 8 bases between the germline ends. Germline values: CDR1 DFQATT, CDR2 SNEGSKA (reference sequence). The DNA of the CDR3 is TGCAGTGCTAGAGTCAGAACTAGCACAGATACGCAGTATTTT. Translating gives CSARVRTSTDTQYF.